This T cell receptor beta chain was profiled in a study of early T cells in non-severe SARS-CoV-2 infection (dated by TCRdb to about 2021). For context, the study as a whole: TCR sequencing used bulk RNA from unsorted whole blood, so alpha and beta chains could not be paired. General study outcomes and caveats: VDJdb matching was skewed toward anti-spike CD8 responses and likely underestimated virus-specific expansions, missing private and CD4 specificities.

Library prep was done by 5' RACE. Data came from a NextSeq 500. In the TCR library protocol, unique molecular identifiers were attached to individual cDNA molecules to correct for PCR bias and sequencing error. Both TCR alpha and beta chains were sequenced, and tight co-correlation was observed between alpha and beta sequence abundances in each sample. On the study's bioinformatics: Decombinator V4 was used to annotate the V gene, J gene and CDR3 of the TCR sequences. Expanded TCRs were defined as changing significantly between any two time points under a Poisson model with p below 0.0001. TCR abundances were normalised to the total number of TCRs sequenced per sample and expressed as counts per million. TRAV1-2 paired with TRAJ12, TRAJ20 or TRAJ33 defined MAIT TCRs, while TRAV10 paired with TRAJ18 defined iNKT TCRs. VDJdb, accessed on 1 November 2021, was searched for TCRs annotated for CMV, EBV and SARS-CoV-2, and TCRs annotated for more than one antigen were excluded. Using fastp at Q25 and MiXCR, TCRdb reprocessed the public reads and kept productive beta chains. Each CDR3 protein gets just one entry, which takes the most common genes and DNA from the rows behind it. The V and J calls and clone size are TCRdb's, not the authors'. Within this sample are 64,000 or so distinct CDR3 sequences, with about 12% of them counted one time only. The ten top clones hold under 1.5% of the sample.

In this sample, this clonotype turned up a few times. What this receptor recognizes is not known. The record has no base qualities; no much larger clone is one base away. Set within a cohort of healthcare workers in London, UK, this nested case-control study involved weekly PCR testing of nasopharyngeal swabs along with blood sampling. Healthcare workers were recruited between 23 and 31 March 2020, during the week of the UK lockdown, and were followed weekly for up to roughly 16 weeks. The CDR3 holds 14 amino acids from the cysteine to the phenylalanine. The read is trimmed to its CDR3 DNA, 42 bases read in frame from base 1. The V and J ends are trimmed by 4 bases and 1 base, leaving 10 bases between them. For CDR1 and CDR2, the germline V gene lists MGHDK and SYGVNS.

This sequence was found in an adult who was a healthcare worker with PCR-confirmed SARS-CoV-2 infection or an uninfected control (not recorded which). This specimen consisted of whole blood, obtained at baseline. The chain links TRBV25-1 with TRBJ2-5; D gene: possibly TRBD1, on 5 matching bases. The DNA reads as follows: TGTGCCAGCAGTGGAAGACAGATCCAAGAGACCCAGTACTTC. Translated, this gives CASSGRQIQETQYF.